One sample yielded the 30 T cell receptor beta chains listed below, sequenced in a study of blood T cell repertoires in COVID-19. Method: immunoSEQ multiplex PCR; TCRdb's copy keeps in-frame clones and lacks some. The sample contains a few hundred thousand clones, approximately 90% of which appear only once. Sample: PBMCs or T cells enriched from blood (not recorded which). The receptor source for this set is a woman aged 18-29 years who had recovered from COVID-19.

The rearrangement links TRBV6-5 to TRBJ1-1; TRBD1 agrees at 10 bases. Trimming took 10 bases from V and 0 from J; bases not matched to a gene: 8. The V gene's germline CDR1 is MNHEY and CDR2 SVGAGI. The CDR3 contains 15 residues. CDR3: CAITGTGVMNTEAFF. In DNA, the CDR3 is TGTGCCATTACCGGGACAGGGGTCATGAACACTGAAGCTTTCTTT.

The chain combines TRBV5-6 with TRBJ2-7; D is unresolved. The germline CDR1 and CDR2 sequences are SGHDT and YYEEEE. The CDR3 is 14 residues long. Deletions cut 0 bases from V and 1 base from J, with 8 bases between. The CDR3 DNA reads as TGTGCCAGCAGCTTGGGTGTCAGTTCCTACGAGCAGTACTTC. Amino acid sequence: CASSLGVSSYEQYF.

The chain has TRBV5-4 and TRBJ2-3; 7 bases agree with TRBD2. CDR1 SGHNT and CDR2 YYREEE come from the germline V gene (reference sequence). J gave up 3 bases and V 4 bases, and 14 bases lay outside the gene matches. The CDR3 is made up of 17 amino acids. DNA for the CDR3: TGTGCCAGCAGCCGGGGAGGGATAGTACTTAGAACAGATACGCAGTATTTT. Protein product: CASSRGGIVLRTDTQYF.

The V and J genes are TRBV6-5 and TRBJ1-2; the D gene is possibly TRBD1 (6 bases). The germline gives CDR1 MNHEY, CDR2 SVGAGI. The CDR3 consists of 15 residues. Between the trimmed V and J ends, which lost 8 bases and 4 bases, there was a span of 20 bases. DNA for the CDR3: TGTGCCAGCCCGCATGAGACAGGTTTCAGCTATGGCTACACCTTC. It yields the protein CASPHETGFSYGYTF.

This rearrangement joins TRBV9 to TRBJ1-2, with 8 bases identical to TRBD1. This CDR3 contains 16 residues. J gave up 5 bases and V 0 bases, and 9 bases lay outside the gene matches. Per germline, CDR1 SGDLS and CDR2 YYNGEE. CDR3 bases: TGTGCCAGCAGCGTAGCCGCGGACAGGGTCAGGTATGGCTACACCTTC. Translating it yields CASSVAADRVRYGYTF.

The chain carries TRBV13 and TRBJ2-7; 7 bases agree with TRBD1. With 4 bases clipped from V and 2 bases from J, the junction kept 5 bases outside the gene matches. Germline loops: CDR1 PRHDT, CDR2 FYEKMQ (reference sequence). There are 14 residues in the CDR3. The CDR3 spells CASSSRDSTYEQYF. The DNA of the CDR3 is TGTGCCAGCAGCTCCCGGGACAGTACCTACGAGCAGTACTTC.

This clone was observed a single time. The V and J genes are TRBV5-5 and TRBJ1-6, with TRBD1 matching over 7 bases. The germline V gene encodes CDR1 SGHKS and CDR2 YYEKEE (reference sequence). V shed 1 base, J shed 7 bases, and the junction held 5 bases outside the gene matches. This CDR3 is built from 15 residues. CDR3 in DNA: TGTGCCAGCAGCTTGACCGGGACAGCAAATTCACCCCTCCACTTT. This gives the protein CASSLTGTANSPLHF.

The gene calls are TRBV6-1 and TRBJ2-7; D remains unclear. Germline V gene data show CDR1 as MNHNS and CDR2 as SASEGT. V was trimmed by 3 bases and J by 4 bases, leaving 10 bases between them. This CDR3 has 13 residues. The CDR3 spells CASSESTFYEQYF. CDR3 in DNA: TGTGCCAGCAGTGAGAGCACCTTTTACGAGCAGTACTTC.

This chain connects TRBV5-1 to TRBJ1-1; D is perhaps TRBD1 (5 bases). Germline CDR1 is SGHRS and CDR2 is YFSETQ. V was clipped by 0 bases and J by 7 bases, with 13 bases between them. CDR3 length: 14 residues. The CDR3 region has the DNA TGCGCCAGCAGCTTGGGTGGGGTCCAGGGTGAAGCTTTCTTT. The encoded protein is CASSLGGVQGEAFF.

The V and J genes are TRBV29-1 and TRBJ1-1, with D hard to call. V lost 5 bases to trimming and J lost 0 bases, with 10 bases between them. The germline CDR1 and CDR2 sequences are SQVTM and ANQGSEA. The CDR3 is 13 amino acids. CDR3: CSVRRYMNTEAFF. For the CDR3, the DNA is TGCAGCGTTCGGAGGTATATGAACACTGAAGCTTTCTTT.

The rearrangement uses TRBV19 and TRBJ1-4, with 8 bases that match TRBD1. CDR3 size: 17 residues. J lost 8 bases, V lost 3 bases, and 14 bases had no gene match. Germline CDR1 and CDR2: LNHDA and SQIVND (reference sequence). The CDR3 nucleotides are TGTGCCAGTAGTATGCTCCAGGGGGCCCAAAGGAGAGAAAAACTGTTTTTT. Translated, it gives CASSMLQGAQRREKLFF.

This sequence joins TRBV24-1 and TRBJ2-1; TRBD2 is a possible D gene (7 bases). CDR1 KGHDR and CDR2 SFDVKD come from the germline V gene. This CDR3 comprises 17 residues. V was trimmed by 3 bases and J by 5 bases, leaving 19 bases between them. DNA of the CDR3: TGTGCCACCAGTGATAACCTCCCGGCGGGGGCCCACAATGAGCAGTTCTTC. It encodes CATSDNLPAGAHNEQFF.

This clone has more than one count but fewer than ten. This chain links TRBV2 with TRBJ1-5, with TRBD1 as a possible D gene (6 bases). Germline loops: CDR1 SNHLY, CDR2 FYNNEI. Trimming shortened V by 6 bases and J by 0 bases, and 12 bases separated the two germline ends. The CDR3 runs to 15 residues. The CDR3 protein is CASRGGQNSNQPQHF. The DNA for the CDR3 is TGTGCCAGCAGAGGAGGACAGAATAGCAATCAGCCCCAGCATTTT.

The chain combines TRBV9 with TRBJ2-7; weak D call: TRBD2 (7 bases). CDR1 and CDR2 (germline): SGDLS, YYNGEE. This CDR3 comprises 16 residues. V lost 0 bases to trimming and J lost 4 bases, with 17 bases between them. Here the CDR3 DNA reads TGTGCCAGCAGCGTAGCTAAGGGGGGGCTTGTGTACGAGCAGTACTTC. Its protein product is CASSVAKGGLVYEQYF.

The CDR3 region is CSDQRQGPGNTIYF. The CDR3 bases are TGCAGCGACCAAAGACAGGGACCTGGAAACACCATATATTTT. The rearrangement uses TRBV29-1 and TRBJ1-3, with 7 bases identical to TRBD1. With 7 bases clipped from V and 2 bases from J, the junction kept 8 bases outside the gene matches. Per the germline V gene, CDR1 is SQVTM and CDR2 is ANQGSEA. The CDR3 contains 14 residues.

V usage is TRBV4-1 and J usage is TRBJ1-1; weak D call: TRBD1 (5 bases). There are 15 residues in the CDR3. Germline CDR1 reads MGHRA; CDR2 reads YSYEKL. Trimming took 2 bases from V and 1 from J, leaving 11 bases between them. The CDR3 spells CASSQRGLGNTEAFF. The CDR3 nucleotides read TGCGCCAGCAGCCAAAGGGGACTGGGGAACACTGAAGCTTTCTTT.

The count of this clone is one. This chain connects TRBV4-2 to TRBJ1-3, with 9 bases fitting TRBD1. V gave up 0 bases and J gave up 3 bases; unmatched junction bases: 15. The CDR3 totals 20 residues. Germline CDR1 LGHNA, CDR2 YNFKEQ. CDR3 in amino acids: CASSQERWLTGGEFGNTIYF. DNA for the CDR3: TGTGCCAGCAGCCAAGAAAGATGGCTAACAGGGGGCGAGTTTGGAAACACCATATATTTT.

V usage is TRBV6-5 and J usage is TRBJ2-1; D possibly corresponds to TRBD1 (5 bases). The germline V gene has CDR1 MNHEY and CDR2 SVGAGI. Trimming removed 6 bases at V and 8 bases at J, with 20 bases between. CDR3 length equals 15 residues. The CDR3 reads CASRTGLAGLDEQFF. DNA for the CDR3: TGTGCCAGCAGGACGGGTTTGGCAGGGCTCGATGAGCAGTTCTTC.

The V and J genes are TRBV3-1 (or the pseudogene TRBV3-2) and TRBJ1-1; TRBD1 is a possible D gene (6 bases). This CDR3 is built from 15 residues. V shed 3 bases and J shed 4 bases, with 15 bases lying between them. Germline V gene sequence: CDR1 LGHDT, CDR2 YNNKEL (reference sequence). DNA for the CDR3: TGTGCCAGCAGCCAGGCCACACAGGGCGGCACTGAAGCTTTCTTT. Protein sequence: CASSQATQGGTEAFF.

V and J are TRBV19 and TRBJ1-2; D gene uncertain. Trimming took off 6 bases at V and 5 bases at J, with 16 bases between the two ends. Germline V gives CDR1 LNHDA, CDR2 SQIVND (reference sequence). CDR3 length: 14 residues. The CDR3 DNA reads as TGTGCCAGTAGCATACCGCGCGCGGGGTATGGCTACACCTTC. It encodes CASSIPRAGYGYTF.

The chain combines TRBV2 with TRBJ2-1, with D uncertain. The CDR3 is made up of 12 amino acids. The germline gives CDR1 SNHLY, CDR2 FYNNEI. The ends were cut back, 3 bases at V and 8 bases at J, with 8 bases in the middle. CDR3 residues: CASSDSAYEQFF. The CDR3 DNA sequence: TGTGCCAGCAGTGACAGCGCATATGAGCAGTTCTTC.

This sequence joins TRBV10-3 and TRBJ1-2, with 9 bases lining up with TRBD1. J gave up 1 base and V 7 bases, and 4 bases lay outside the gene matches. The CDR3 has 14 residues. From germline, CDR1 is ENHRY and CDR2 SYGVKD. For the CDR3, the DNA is TGTGCCATCACCGGGACAGGGTATAACTATGGCTACACCTTC. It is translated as CAITGTGYNYGYTF.

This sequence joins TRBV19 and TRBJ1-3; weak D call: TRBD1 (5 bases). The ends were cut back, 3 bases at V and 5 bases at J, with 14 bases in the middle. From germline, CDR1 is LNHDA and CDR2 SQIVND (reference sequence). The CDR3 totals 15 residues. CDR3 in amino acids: CASSIQQESRNTIYF. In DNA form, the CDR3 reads TGTGCCAGTAGTATCCAACAGGAATCTCGAAACACCATATATTTT.

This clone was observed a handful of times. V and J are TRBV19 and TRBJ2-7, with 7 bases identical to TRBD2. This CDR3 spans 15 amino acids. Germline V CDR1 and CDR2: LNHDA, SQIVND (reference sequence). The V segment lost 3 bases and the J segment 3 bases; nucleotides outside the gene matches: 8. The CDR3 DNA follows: TGTGCCAGTAGTATCAGCGGGAACAGCCTCTACGAGCAGTACTTC. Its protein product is CASSISGNSLYEQYF.

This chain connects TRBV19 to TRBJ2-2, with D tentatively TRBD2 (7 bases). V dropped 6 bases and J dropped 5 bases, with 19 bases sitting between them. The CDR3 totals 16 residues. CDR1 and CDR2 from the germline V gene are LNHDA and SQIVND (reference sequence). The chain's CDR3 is CASRGIGGQGTGELFF. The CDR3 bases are TGTGCCAGTAGGGGAATCGGGGGGCAAGGGACCGGGGAGCTGTTTTTT.

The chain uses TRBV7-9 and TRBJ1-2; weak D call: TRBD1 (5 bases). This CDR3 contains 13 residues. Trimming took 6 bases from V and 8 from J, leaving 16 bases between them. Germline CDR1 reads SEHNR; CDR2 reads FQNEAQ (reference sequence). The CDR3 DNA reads TGTGCCAGCAGAGTTGGGGACTTGGGAGGCTACACCTTC. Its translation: CASRVGDLGGYTF. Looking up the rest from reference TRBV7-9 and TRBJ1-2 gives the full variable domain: DTGVSQNPRHKITKRGQNVTFRCDPISEHNRLYWYRQTLGQGPEFLTYFQNEAQLEKSRLLSDRFSAERPKGSFSTLEIQRTEQGDSAMYLCASRVGDLGGYTFGSGTRLTVV.

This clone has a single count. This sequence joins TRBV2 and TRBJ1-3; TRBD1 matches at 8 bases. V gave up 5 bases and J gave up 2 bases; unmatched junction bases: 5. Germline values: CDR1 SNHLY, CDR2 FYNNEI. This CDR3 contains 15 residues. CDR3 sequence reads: CASSPQGAPGNTIYF. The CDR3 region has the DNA TGTGCCAGCAGTCCTCAGGGGGCGCCTGGAAACACCATATATTTT. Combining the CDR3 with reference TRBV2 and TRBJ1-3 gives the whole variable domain EPEVTQTPSHQVTQMGQEVILRCVPISNHLYFYWYRQILGQKVEFLVSFYNNEISEKSEIFDDQFSVERPDGSNFTLKIRSTKLEDSAMYFCASSPQGAPGNTIYFGEGSWLTVV.

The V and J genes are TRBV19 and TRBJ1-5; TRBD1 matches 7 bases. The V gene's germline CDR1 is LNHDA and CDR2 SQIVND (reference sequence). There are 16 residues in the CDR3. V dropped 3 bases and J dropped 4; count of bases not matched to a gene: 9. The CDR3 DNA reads TGTGCCAGTAGTATTCCAGGGACAGAGATAAATCAGCCCCAGCATTTT. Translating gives CASSIPGTEINQPQHF.

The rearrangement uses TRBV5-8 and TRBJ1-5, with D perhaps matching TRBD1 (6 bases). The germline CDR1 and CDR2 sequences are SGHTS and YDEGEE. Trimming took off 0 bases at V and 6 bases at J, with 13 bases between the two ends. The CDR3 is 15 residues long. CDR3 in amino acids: CASSLGTAVGQPQHF. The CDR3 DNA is TGTGCCAGCAGCTTGGGGACAGCCGTGGGTCAGCCCCAGCATTTT. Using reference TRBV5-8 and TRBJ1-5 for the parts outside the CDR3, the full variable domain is EAGVTQSPTHLIKTRGQQATLRCSPISGHTSVYWYQQALGLGLQFLLWYDEGEERNRGNFPPRFSGRQFPNYSSELNVNALELEDSALYLCASSLGTAVGQPQHFGDGTRLSIL.

Here the CDR3 DNA reads TGTGCCAGCAGTGAACGCGGGCAGGGGCCGGATGGCTACACCTTC. It codes for CASSERGQGPDGYTF. The rearrangement links TRBV2 to TRBJ1-2, with D maybe TRBD1 (6 bases). The CDR3 loop spans 15 amino acids. CDR1 is SNHLY, CDR2 FYNNEI, per germline. Trimming removed 2 bases from V and 6 bases from J, with 16 bases in between.